This T cell receptor beta chain was identified during a study of T cell changes during pregnancy in multiple sclerosis. This CDR3 has 15 amino acids. Germline CDR1 is SGDLS and CDR2 is YYNGEE. V was clipped by 1 base and J by 0 bases, with 8 bases between them. Produced via immunoSEQ multiplex PCR; TCRdb's table is partial and in-frame only. The profile shows around 40,000 clones, approximately 90% of them singletons. The chain couples TRBV9 to TRBJ1-3; D call uncertain. The sequence was obtained from a female donor in good health, enrolled as a control in a pregnancy study. Sample: CD4+ T cells from peripheral blood mononuclear cells, taken in the first trimester of pregnancy. This chain's CDR3 is CASSVTADSGNTIYF. CDR3 DNA sequence: TGTGCCAGCAGCGTAACTGCCGACTCTGGAAACACCATATATTTT. Full variable domain (rest looked up from reference TRBV9 and TRBJ1-3): DSGVTQTPKHLITATGQRVTLRCSPRSGDLSVYWYQQSLDQGLQFLIQYYNGEERAKGNILERFSAQQFPDLHSELNLSSLELGDSALYFCASSVTADSGNTIYFGEGSWLTVV.